Presented here are 19 T cell receptor beta chains from one specimen sequenced in a study of T cells in Graves' hyperthyroidism and ophthalmopathy. Using RNA transcripts as the source, TCR beta CDR3 regions were amplified. Researchers ran a first-round RT-PCR on the TCR CDR3 using the HTBI primer set. In TCRdb, the multiplex PCR reads were re-called with MiXCR into one record per CDR3 protein. The table includes 700,000 or so distinct CDR3 sequences, about a sixth detected once. The sample consisted of blood. The receptors were gathered from a man aged 18 to 30 with Graves' hyperthyroidism.

Many counts were recorded for this clonotype. The CDR3 DNA reads TGTGCCAGCAGCTTAGTAGACGGGCCAGCCCAGCATTTT. Translation: CASSLVDGPAQHF. The chain has TRBV7-9 and TRBJ1-5; D remains ambiguous. Deletions cut 1 base from V and 11 bases from J, with 12 bases between. The germline V gene has CDR1 SEHNR and CDR2 FQNEAQ (reference sequence). This CDR3 has 13 amino acids.

CDR3 sequence reads: CASSPPTGGLAYEQYF. The DNA of the CDR3 is TGTGCCAGCAGTCCACCCACAGGGGGCCTAGCCTACGAGCAGTACTTC. The chain couples TRBV28 to TRBJ2-7, with 9 bases matching TRBD1. This CDR3 contains 16 residues. In germline, CDR1 is MDHEN, CDR2 SYDVKM. Germline trimming cut 5 bases from V and 2 bases from J; bases unmatched to any gene: 10. The whole variable domain, remainder taken from reference TRBV28 and TRBJ2-7, is DVKVTQSSRYLVKRTGEKVFLECVQDMDHENMFWYRQDPGLGLRLIYFSYDVKMKEKGDIPEGYSVSREKKERFSLILESASTNQTSMYLCASSPPTGGLAYEQYFGPGTRLTVT.

V and J are TRBV20-1 and TRBJ2-4, with a weak D call TRBD1 (6 bases). Per the germline V gene, CDR1 is DFQATT and CDR2 is SNEGSKA (reference sequence). V was trimmed by 6 bases and J by 0 bases, leaving 15 bases between them. The CDR3 runs 15 residues. As DNA, the CDR3 is TGCAGTGCGAGACAGGCTAATCTAGCCAAAAACATTCAGTACTTC. This translates into CSARQANLAKNIQYF.

The chain's CDR3 is CSARRGLGEQFF. The CDR3 nucleotides are TGCAGTGCTCGCAGGGGGCTCGGTGAGCAGTTCTTC. The rearrangement uses TRBV20-1 and TRBJ2-1; 8 bases are a match to TRBD1. The germline V gene has CDR1 DFQATT and CDR2 SNEGSKA (reference sequence). The CDR3 covers 12 residues. The trim removed 5 bases at V and 9 bases at J, leaving 6 bases unmatched.

This clonotype was recorded many times. The chain combines TRBV3-1 with TRBJ1-1; 9 bases are shared with TRBD1. Germline V CDR1 and CDR2: LGHDT, YNNKEL (reference sequence). The V gene end was trimmed by 4 bases and the J gene end by 4 bases; junction bases not matched to a gene: 4. The length of the CDR3 is 14 residues. This CDR3 is CASSRDRVSTEAFF. The CDR3 DNA reads as TGTGCCAGCAGCCGGGACAGGGTTAGCACTGAAGCTTTCTTT. Complete variable domain (other parts from reference TRBV3-1 and TRBJ1-1): DTAVSQTPKYLVTQMGNDKSIKCEQNLGHDTMYWYKQDSKKFLKIMFSYNNKELIINETVPNRFSPKSPDKAHLNLHINSLELGDSAVYFCASSRDRVSTEAFFGQGTRLTVV.

This clonotype showed up many times. V and J are TRBV10-3 and TRBJ1-5; no clear D. V dropped 4 bases and J dropped 3 bases, with 10 bases sitting between them. The CDR3 consists of 14 residues. CDR1 and CDR2 (germline): ENHRY, SYGVKD. This CDR3 reads CAISAGLDNQPQHF. In DNA, the CDR3 is TGTGCCATCAGTGCGGGCTTAGACAATCAGCCCCAGCATTTT.

The V gene is TRBV19, the J gene TRBJ2-1; 7 bases map to TRBD2. The CDR3 extends over 15 amino acids. Losses at the gene ends were 3 bases for V and 7 bases for J; bases not matched to a gene: 9. In germline, CDR1 is LNHDA, CDR2 SQIVND (reference sequence). CDR3 coding DNA: TGTGCCAGTAGTATGCGCGGGAGACGCGCGAATGAGCAGTTCTTC. Amino acids: CASSMRGRRANEQFF.

The rearrangement joins TRBV6-2 or TRBV6-3 to TRBJ2-7; no reliable D call. The germline gives CDR1 MNHEY, CDR2 SVGEGT. This CDR3 has 15 residues. V was pared by 0 bases and J by 0 bases, with 9 bases between. The CDR3 sequence is CASSYSVGASYEQYF. The CDR3 coding sequence is TGTGCCAGCAGTTACTCAGTCGGCGCCTCCTACGAGCAGTACTTC.

The chain carries TRBV7-2 and TRBJ2-4; 8 bases agree with TRBD2. J gave up 4 bases and V 4 bases, and 3 bases lay outside the gene matches. This CDR3 spans 14 amino acids. Germline CDR1 and CDR2: SGHTA and FQGNSA. The CDR3 sequence: CASSSTSVKNIQYF. In nucleotides, the CDR3 is TGTGCCAGCAGCTCGACTAGCGTAAAAAACATTCAGTACTTC.

V usage is TRBV3-1 and J usage is TRBJ2-7; the match to TRBD2 covers 10 bases. The CDR3 consists of 14 residues. With 11 bases clipped from V and 3 bases from J, the junction kept 10 bases outside the gene matches. Germline CDR1 is LGHDT and CDR2 is YNNKEL (reference sequence). CDR3 region: CARIPLAGVYEQYF. CDR3 DNA sequence: TGTGCCCGGATCCCCCTAGCGGGAGTCTACGAGCAGTACTTC.

This clonotype was counted at least ten times. The chain combines TRBV7-9 with TRBJ2-5, with TRBD1 matching 7 bases. Germline V lookup: CDR1 SEHNR, CDR2 FQNEAQ (reference sequence). V dropped 3 bases and J dropped 4; count of bases not matched to a gene: 2. The CDR3 totals 13 residues. The CDR3 loop is CASSLTGTETQYF. In nucleotides, the CDR3 is TGTGCCAGCAGCTTGACAGGGACAGAGACCCAGTACTTC.

The chain combines TRBV28 with TRBJ2-1, with D hard to call. Trimming removed 6 bases at V and 12 bases at J, with 15 bases between. CDR1 and CDR2 (germline): MDHEN, SYDVKM. This CDR3 comprises 12 residues. In DNA form, the CDR3 reads TGTGCCAGCAGCCCCCGGCGGTTTGGGCAGTTCTTC. Its translation: CASSPRRFGQFF.

This clonotype was seen a handful of times. This chain uses TRBV4-1 with TRBJ2-3; D not resolved. Trimming removed 4 bases at V and 1 base at J, with 12 bases between. This CDR3 has 15 residues. Looked up from germline, CDR1 is MGHRA and CDR2 is YSYEKL. CDR3 amino acids: CASSLGPPGTDTQYF. The CDR3 DNA reads TGCGCCAGCAGCCTTGGACCACCTGGCACAGATACGCAGTATTTT.

This clonotype was found a few times. The rearrangement joins TRBV7-6 to TRBJ2-3; D assignment may be TRBD1 or TRBD2 (5 bases each). Trimming pared 5 bases from V and 8 bases from J, leaving 20 bases between. The CDR3 extends over 15 amino acids. Germline V CDR1 and CDR2: SGHVS, FNYEAQ. The CDR3 DNA sequence: TGTGCCAGCAGCCCGGGGACGGCGGGCATTGGTACGCAGTATTTT. This translates into CASSPGTAGIGTQYF.

This rearrangement joins TRBV19 to TRBJ1-4; D call uncertain. This CDR3 contains 17 residues. Per germline, CDR1 LNHDA and CDR2 SQIVND (reference sequence). V lost 4 bases, J lost 0 bases, and 15 bases lay in between. The CDR3 loop is CASSNPYVPATNEKLFF. In DNA, the CDR3 is TGTGCCAGTAGTAATCCATACGTACCTGCAACTAATGAAAAACTGTTTTTT.

The V and J genes are TRBV9 and TRBJ2-7; D not certain. V lost 0 bases to trimming and J lost 4 bases, with 23 bases between them. The V gene's germline CDR1 is SGDLS and CDR2 YYNGEE. The CDR3 loop spans 18 amino acids. The CDR3, as DNA: TGTGCCAGCAGCGTAGAAGTGAGTCGCCGACTCAGAATTTACGAGCAGTACTTC. Its protein is CASSVEVSRRLRIYEQYF.

Ten or more counts support this clonotype. This chain uses TRBV20-1 with TRBJ1-1, with D maybe TRBD1 (5 bases). This CDR3 region has 14 residues. In germline, CDR1 is DFQATT, CDR2 SNEGSKA (reference sequence). Trimming left V 1 base short and J 0 bases short, with 9 bases between. The CDR3 sequence: CSARAPTVNTEAFF. CDR3 nucleotide sequence: TGCAGTGCTAGAGCGCCGACAGTGAACACTGAAGCTTTCTTT.

A word on this clonotype: A much larger clone lies one base from this, so it may be a read error. The J gene is TRBJ1-2, the V gene TRBV28, with 8 bases identical to TRBD1. This CDR3 contains 12 residues. CDR1 MDHEN and CDR2 SYDVKM come from the germline V gene. CDR3 in amino acids: CASGQGSYGCTF. The CDR3 DNA follows: TGTGCCAGCGGACAGGGAAGCTATGGCTGCACCTTC.

The rearrangement uses TRBV6-1 and TRBJ2-1; 7 positions match TRBD1. The V and J ends lost 0 bases and 9 bases, in that order; junction bases with no gene match: 8. Germline values: CDR1 MNHNS, CDR2 SASEGT. The CDR3 length is 15 residues. CDR3 nucleotides: TGTGCCAGCAGTGAAGCGGGGCGAGGGGGCGGTGAGCAGTTCTTC. It yields the protein CASSEAGRGGGEQFF.